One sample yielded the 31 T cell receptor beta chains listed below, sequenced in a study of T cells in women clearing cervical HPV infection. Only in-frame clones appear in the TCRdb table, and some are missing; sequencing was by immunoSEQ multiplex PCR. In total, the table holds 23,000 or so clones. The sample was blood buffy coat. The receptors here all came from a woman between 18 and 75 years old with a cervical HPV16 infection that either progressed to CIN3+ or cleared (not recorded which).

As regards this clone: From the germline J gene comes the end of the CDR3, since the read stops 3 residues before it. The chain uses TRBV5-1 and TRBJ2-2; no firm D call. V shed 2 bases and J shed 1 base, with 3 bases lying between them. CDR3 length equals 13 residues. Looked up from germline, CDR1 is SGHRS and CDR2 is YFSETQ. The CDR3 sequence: CASSFGNTGELFF. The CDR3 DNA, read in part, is TGCGCCAGCAGCTTCGGGAACACCGGGGAG.

CDR3 DNA (partial): TGTGCCAGCAGTTTATCGGAGGGGGCCTACAATGAG. Protein: CASSLSEGAYNE. In full, the CDR3 is CASSLSEGAYNEQFF. This chain connects TRBV27 to TRBJ2-1, with D possibly called TRBD1 or TRBD2 (6 bases each). The read ends 3 residues shy of where the CDR3 ends; the end is completed using the germline J gene. Germline V gene sequence: CDR1 MNHEY, CDR2 SMNVEV (reference sequence). CDR3 size: 15 residues. Trimming stripped 0 bases from V and 2 bases from J, with 8 bases between.

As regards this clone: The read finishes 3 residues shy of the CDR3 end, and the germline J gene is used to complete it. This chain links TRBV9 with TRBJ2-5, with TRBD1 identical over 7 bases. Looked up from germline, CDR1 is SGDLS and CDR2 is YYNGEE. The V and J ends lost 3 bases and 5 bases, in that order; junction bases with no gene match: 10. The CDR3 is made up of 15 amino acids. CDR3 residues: CASSANPTGLETQYF. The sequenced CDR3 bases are TGTGCCAGCAGCGCTAACCCGACAGGGTTGGAGACC. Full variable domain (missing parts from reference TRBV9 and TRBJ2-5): DSGVTQTPKHLITATGQRVTLRCSPRSGDLSVYWYQQSLDQGLQFLIQYYNGEERAKGNILERFSAQQFPDLHSELNLSSLELGDSALYFCASSANPTGLETQYFGPGTRLLVL.

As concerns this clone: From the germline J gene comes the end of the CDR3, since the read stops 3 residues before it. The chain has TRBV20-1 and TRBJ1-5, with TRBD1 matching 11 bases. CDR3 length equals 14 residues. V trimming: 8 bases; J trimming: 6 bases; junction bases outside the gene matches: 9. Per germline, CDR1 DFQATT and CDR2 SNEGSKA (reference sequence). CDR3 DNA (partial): TGCAGTTTGGTGGGGGACAGGGGGGGTCAGCCC. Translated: CSLVGDRGGQP. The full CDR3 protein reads CSLVGDRGGQPQHF.

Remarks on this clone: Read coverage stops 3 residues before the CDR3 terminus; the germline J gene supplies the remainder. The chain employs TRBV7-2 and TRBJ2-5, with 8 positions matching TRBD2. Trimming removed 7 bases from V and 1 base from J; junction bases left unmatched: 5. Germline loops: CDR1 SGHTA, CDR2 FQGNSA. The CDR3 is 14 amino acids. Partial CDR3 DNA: TGTGCCAGCACCCTAAGCGGGAGCCAAGAGACC. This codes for CASTLSGSQET. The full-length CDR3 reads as CASTLSGSQETQYF.

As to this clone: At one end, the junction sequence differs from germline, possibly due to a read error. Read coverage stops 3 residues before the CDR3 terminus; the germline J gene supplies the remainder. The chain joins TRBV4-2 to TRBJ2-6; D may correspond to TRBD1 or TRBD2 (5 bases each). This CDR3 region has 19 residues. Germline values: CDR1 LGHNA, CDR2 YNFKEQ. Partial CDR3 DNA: TGTGCCAGCAGCCAAGATCTTCTTCGAGGGCCCCCTGGGGCCAATGTC. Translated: CASSQDLLRGPPGANV. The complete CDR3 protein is CASSQDLLRGPPGANVLTF.

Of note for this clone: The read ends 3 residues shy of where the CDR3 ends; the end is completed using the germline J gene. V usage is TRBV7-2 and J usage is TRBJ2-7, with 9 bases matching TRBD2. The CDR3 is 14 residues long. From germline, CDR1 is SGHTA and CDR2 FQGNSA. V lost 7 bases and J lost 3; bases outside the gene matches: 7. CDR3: CASTRAGGNYEQYF. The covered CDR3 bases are TGTGCCAGCACCCGAGCGGGAGGAAACTACGAG.

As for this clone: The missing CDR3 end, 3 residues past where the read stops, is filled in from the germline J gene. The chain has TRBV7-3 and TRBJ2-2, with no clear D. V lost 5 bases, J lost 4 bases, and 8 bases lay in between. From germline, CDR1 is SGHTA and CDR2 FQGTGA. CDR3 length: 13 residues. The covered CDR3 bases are TGTGCCAGCAGCCCCAGAGTCACCGGGGAG. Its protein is CASSPRVTGE. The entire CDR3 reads CASSPRVTGELFF.

The CDR3 bases that were read are TGTGCCAGCAGCTCCCCAGGGAACACTGAA. Amino acid sequence: CASSSPGNTE. The entire CDR3 protein is CASSSPGNTEAFF. J is TRBJ1-1 and V is TRBV7-9; no definite D call. The sequenced fragment ends 3 residues before the CDR3 boundary, so the rest is inferred from the germline J gene. V was trimmed by 4 bases and J by 1 base, leaving 7 bases between them. The V gene's germline CDR1 is SEHNR and CDR2 FQNEAQ (reference sequence). The CDR3 contains 13 residues.

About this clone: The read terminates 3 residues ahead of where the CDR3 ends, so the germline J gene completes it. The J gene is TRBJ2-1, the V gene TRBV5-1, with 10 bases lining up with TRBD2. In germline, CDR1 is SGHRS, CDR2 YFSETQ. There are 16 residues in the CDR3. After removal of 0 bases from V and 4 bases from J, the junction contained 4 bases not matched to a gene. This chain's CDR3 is CASSLVGTSVYNEQFF. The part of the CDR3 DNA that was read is TGCGCCAGCAGCTTGGTCGGGACTAGCGTTTACAATGAG. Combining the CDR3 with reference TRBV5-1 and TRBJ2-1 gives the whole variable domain KAGVTQTPRYLIKTRGQQVTLSCSPISGHRSVSWYQQTPGQGLQFLFEYFSETQRNKGNFPGRFSGRQFSNSRSEMNVSTLELGDSALYLCASSLVGTSVYNEQFFGPGTRLTVL.

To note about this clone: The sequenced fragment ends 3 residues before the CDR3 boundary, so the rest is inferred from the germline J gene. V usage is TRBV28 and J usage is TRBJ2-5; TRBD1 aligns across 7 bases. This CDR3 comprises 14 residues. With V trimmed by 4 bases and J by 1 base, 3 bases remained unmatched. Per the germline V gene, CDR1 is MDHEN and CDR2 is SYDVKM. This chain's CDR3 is CASSWDRRQETQYF. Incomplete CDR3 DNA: TGTGCCAGCAGTTGGGACAGACGCCAAGAGACC. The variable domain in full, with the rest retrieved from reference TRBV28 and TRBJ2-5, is DVKVTQSSRYLVKRTGEKVFLECVQDMDHENMFWYRQDPGLGLRLIYFSYDVKMKEKGDIPEGYSVSREKKERFSLILESASTNQTSMYLCASSWDRRQETQYFGPGTRLLVL.

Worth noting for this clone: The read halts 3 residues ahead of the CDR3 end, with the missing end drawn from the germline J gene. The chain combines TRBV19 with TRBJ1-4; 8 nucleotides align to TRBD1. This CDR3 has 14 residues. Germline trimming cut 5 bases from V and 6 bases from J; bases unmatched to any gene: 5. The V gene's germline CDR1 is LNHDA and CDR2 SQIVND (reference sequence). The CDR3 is CASSSDRGDEKLFF. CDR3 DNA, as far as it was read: TGTGCCAGTAGTTCCGACAGGGGTGATGAAAAA.

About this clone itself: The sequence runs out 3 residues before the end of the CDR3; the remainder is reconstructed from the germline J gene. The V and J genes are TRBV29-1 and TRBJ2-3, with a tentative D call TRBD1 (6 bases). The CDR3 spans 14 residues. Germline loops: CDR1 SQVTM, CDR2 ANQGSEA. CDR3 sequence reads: CSAWGTKSERTQYF. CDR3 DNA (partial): TGCAGCGCATGGGGGACAAAAAGTGAACGGACG.

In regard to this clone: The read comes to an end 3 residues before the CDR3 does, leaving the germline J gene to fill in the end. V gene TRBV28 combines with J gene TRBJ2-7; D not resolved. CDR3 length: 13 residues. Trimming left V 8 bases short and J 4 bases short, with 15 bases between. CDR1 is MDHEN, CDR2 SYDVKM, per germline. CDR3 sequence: CASALDNNYEQYF. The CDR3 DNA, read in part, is TGTGCCAGCGCTTTAGACAATAATTACGAG.

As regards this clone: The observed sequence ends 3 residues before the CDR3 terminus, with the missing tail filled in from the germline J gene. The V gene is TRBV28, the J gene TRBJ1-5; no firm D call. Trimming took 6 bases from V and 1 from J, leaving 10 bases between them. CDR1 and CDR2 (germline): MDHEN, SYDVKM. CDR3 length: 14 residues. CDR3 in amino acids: CASSPSQSNQPQHF. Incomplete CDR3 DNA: TGTGCCAGCAGCCCTAGCCAAAGCAATCAGCCC. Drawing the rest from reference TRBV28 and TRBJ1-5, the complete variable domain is DVKVTQSSRYLVKRTGEKVFLECVQDMDHENMFWYRQDPGLGLRLIYFSYDVKMKEKGDIPEGYSVSREKKERFSLILESASTNQTSMYLCASSPSQSNQPQHFGDGTRLSIL.

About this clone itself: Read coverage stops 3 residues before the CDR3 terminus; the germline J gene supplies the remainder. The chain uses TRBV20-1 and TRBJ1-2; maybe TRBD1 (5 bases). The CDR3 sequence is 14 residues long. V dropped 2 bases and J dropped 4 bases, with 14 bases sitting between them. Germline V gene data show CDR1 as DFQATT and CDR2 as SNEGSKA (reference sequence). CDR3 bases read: TGCAGTGCTAGAAGCGGGGACTTGAGCTATGGC. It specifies CSARSGDLSYG. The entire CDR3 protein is CSARSGDLSYGYTF.

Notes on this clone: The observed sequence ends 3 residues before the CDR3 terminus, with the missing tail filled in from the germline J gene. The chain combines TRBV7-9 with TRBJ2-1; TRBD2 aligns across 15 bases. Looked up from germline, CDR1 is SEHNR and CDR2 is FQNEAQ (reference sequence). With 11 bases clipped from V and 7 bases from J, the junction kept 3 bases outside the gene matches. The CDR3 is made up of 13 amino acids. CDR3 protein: CAGGTSGRNEQFF. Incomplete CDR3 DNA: TGTGCCGGAGGGACTAGCGGGAGGAATGAG.

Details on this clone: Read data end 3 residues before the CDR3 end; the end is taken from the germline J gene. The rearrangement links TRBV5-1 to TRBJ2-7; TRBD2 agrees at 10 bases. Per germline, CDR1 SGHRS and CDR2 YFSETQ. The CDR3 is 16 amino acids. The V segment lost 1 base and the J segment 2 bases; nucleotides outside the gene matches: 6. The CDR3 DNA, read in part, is TGCGCCAGCAGCTTGCAAGCGGGAGGGGCGGCCTACGAG. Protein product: CASSLQAGGAAYE. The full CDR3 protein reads CASSLQAGGAAYEQYF.

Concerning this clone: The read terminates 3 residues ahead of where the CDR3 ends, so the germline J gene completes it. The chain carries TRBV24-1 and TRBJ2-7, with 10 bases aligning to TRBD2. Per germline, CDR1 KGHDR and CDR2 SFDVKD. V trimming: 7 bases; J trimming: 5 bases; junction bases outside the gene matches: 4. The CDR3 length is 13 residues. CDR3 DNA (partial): TGTGCCACCAGCCTAGCGGGAGAAAACGAG. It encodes CATSLAGENE. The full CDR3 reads CATSLAGENEQYF.

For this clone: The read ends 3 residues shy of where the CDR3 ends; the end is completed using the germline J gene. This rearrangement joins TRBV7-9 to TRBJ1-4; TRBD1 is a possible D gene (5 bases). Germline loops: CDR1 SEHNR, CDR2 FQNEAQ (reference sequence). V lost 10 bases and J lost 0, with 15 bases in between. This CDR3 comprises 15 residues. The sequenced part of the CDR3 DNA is TGTGCCACCCAGGCGGGGGGGGCAACTAATGAAAAA. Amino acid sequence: CATQAGGATNEK. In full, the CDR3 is CATQAGGATNEKLFF.

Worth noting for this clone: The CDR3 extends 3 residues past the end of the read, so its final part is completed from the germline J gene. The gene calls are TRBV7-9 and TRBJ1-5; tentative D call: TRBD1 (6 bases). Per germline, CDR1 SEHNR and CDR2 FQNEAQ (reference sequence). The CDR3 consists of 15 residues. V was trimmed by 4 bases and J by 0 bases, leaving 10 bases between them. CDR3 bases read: TGTGCCAGCAGCTACGGACAGAGTAGCAATCAGCCC. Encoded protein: CASSYGQSSNQP. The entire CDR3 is CASSYGQSSNQPQHF.

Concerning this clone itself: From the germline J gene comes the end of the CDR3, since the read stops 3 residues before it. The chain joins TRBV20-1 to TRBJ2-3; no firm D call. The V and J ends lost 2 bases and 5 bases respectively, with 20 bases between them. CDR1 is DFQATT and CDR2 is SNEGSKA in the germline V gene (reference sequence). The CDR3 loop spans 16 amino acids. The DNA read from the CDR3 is TGCAGTGCTAGACCCCCTCCAATAGCTGTGAAAGATACG. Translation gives CSARPPPIAVKDT. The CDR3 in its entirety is CSARPPPIAVKDTQYF.

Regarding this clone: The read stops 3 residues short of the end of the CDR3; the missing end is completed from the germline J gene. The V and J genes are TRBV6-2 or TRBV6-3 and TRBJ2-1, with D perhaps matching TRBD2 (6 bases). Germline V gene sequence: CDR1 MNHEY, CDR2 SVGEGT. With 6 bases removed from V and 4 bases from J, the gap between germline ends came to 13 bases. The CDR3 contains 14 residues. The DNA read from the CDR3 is TGTGCCAGCAGCCACGGGGGAGATTACAATGAG. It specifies CASSHGGDYNE. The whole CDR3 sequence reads CASSHGGDYNEQFF.

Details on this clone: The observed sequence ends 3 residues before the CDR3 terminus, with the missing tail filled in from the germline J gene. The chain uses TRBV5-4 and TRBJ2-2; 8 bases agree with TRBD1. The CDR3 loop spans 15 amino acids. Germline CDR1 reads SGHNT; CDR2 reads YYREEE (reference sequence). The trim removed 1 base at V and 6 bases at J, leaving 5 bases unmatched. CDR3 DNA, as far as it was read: TGTGCCAGCAGCTTGAGGACAGGGATGTCCGGGGAG. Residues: CASSLRTGMSGE. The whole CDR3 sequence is CASSLRTGMSGELFF.

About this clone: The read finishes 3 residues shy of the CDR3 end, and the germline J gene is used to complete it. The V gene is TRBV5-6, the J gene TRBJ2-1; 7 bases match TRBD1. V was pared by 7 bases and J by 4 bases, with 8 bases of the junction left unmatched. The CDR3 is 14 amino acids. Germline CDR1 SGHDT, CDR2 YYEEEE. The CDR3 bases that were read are TGTGCCAGCCGGACAGGAGGAGTTTACAATGAG. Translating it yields CASRTGGVYNE. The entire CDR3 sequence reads CASRTGGVYNEQFF.

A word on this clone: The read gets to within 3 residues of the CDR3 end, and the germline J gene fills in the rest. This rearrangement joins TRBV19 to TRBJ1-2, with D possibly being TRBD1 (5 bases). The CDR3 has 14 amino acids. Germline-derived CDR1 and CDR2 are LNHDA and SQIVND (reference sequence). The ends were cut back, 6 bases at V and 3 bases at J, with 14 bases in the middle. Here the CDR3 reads CASRSGGLDYGYTF. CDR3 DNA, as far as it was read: TGTGCCAGTAGGTCGGGGGGATTGGACTATGGC.

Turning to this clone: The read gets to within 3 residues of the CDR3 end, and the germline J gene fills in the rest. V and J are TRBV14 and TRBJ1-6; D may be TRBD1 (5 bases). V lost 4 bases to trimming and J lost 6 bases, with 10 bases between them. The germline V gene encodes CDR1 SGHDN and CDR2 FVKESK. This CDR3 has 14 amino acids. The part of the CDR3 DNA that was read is TGTGCCAGCAGCCCGGGACTGATTAATTCACCC. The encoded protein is CASSPGLINSP. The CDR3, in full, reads CASSPGLINSPLHF.

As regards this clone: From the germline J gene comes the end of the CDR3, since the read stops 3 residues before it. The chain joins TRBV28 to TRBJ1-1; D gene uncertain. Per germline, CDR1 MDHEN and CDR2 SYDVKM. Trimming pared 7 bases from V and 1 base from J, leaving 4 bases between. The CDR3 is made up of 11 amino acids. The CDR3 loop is CASIWNTEAFF. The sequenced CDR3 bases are TGTGCCAGCATATGGAACACTGAA.

Here the CDR3 reads CASSMGIGELFF. CDR3 DNA, as far as it was read: TGTGCCAGTAGTATGGGCATCGGGGAG. This sequence joins TRBV19 and TRBJ2-2, with D unresolved. The sequenced fragment ends 3 residues before the CDR3 boundary, so the rest is inferred from the germline J gene. Germline CDR1 and CDR2: LNHDA and SQIVND (reference sequence). This CDR3 region has 12 residues. The ends were cut back, 3 bases at V and 7 bases at J, with 6 bases in the middle.

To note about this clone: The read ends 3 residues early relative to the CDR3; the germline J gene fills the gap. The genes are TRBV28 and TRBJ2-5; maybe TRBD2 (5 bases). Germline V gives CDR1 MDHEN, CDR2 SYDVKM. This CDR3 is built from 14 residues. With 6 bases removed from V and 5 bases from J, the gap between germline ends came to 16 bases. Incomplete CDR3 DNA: TGTGCCAGCAGCCCAGGAGGTTCGAGGGAGACC. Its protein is CASSPGGSRET. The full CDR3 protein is CASSPGGSRETQYF. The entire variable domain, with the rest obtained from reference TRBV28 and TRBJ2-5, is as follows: DVKVTQSSRYLVKRTGEKVFLECVQDMDHENMFWYRQDPGLGLRLIYFSYDVKMKEKGDIPEGYSVSREKKERFSLILESASTNQTSMYLCASSPGGSRETQYFGPGTRLLVL.

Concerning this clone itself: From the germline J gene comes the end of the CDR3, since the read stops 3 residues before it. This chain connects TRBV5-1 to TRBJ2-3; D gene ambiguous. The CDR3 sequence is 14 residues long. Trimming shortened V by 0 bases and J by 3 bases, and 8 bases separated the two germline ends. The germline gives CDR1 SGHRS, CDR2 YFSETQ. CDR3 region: CASSLEGVTDTQYF. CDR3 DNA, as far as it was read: TGCGCCAGCAGCTTGGAAGGTGTTACAGATACG.